This is a list of T cell receptor beta chains from one sample in a study of spatial heterogeneity in lung cancer. TCRdb analysed the 5' RACE reads with MiXCR anew, one entry per CDR3 protein. This sample has about 82,000 distinct CDR3 sequences, with around an eighth found just once. This specimen was PBMCs, taken at surgery. The source of these receptors is a male donor with early-stage non-small cell lung cancer. The CDR3 runs from the conserved cysteine through the conserved F or W. The D gene is left open where the match is weak. A row's size may be missing; if present it is once, few, many or a size class.

v_call,d_call,clone_size,j_call,cdr3_nt,cdr3_aa
TRBV6-6,.,many,TRBJ1-4,TGTGCCAGCAGTTACTCGGACCGAAGTTATGAAAAACTGTTTTTT,CASSYSDRSYEKLFF
TRBV25-1,TRBD1,.,TRBJ1-2,TGTGCCAGCAGTGAATCAGGGGGGGATGGCTACACCTTC,CASSESGGDGYTF
TRBV7-3,.,few,TRBJ2-1,TGTGCCAGCAGCCAAGAGTACGACCCAAACAATGAGCAGTTCTTC,CASSQEYDPNNEQFF
TRBV2,TRBD1,few,TRBJ2-2,TGTGCCAGCAGTGATGGGACAGGGGCCGGGGAGCTGTTTTTT,CASSDGTGAGELFF
TRBV24-1,.,few,TRBJ2-7,TGTGCCACCAGTGAACCCGGGTTCTACGAGCAGTACTTC,CATSEPGFYEQYF
TRBV24-1,.,many,TRBJ2-1,TGTGCCACCAGTGATCGATATGGAAGGGCAGGGGAGCAGTTCTTC,CATSDRYGRAGEQFF
TRBV29-1,.,many,TRBJ1-5,TGCAGCGTTGGCCTGGGGAGAGATCAGCCCCAGCATTTT,CSVGLGRDQPQHF
TRBV7-2,TRBD2,.,TRBJ2-3,TGTGCCAGCAGCTTCCTAGCGGGAGGATCAGATACGCAGTATTTT,CASSFLAGGSDTQYF
TRBV3-1,TRBD1,.,TRBJ2-7,TGTGCCAGCAGCCCCGACCGACAGGGGGAGTCCTACGAGCAGTACTTC,CASSPDRQGESYEQYF
TRBV7-8,TRBD2,few,TRBJ2-1,TGTGCCAGCAGCTTACGTGATAGCGGGAGCGGTGAGCAGTTCTTC,CASSLRDSGSGEQFF
TRBV9,.,.,TRBJ2-3,TGTGCCAGCAGCGTAGTCCCCCAGGGGGGAGGCACAGATACGCAGTATTTT,CASSVVPQGGGTDTQYF
TRBV10-3,.,few,TRBJ2-5,TGTGCCATCAGTGAGGGACAGAAAAACCAAGAGACCCAGTACTTC,CAISEGQKNQETQYF
TRBV7-9,.,few,TRBJ1-1,TGTGCCAGCAGCTTAAACGACAACACTGAAGCTTTCTTT,CASSLNDNTEAFF
TRBV29-1,.,few,TRBJ2-1,TGCAGCGTTTTATTGGTTAATGAGCAGTTCTTC,CSVLLVNEQFF
TRBV6-1,.,many,TRBJ1-1,TGTGCCAGCAGTGAAGCCTTGGGCAAATATGAAGCTTTCTTT,CASSEALGKYEAFF
TRBV20-1,.,few,TRBJ2-5,TGCAGTGCGGTGATGGAGGCCCAGTACTTC,CSAVMEAQYF
TRBV6-6,.,few,TRBJ1-6,TGTGCCAGCACGACTGACCCGAATTCACCCCTCCACTTT,CASTTDPNSPLHF
TRBV27,.,few,TRBJ1-1,TGTGCCAGCAGCCCCATCGCCAAGATTGAAGCTTTCTTT,CASSPIAKIEAFF
TRBV20-1,TRBD1,many,TRBJ2-1,TGCAGTGCTGGCTCCAAGGGGGCGCGCGGTGGCGTAAGCTCCTACAATGAGCAGTTCTTC,CSAGSKGARGGVSSYNEQFF
TRBV6-1,TRBD1,.,TRBJ2-7,TGTGCCAGCAGAAACCAGGACAGGGGGAACTACGAGCAGTACTTC,CASRNQDRGNYEQYF
TRBV20-1,.,many,TRBJ1-1,TGCAGTGCTAGTAAAGGTGGAGGGGGCACTGAAGCTTTCTTT,CSASKGGGGTEAFF
TRBV3-1,.,.,TRBJ2-1,TGTGCCAGCAGCCAAAATTCAGGCAATGAGCAGTTCTTC,CASSQNSGNEQFF
TRBV5-1,TRBD2,few,TRBJ2-2,TGCGCCAGCAGCACTAGGGGGCTAGCGGGAGTGAACACCGGGGAGCTGTTTTTT,CASSTRGLAGVNTGELFF
TRBV27,TRBD1,few,TRBJ1-1,TGTGCCAGCAGTTTCTCCTTACTGACAGGGAGTTGGGTTATTGGCACTGAAGCTTTCTTT,CASSFSLLTGSWVIGTEAFF
TRBV4-1,.,.,TRBJ1-4,TGCGCCAGCAGCCAAGATGGGGTCAATGAAAAACTGTTTTTT,CASSQDGVNEKLFF
TRBV7-9,TRBD2,.,TRBJ2-3,TGTGCCAGCAGCTATCTAGCGGACACAGATACGCAGTATTTT,CASSYLADTDTQYF
TRBV19,.,many,TRBJ1-4,TGTGCCAGTACTGAATCCAGGCGGGGGGATGAAAAACTGTTTTTT,CASTESRRGDEKLFF
TRBV6-1,.,many,TRBJ2-3,TGTGCCAGCAGTGGTGGGACATCCGGTAGCACAGATACGCAGTATTTT,CASSGGTSGSTDTQYF
TRBV7-8,.,many,TRBJ1-1,TGTGCCAGCAGAGGGACATCTGGGGACACTGAAGCTTTCTTT,CASRGTSGDTEAFF
TRBV18,.,.,TRBJ2-1,TGTGCCAGCTCACCAATAGGGGATGAGCAGTTCTTC,CASSPIGDEQFF
TRBV7-6,TRBD2,few,TRBJ2-3,TGTGCCAGCAGCTTAGCCCTCCTAGCGGGGAGCCCCACAGATACGCAGTATTTT,CASSLALLAGSPTDTQYF
TRBV5-1,TRBD1,few,TRBJ1-1,TGCGCCAGCAGCCGGAGTGGACAGGAGAGGACTGAAGCTTTCTTT,CASSRSGQERTEAFF
TRBV4-2,TRBD2,.,TRBJ2-7,TGTGCCAGCAGCCAAGATCTTGCAGCGGGGATCTACGAGCAGTACTTC,CASSQDLAAGIYEQYF
TRBV7-9,.,.,TRBJ1-2,TGTGCCAGCAGCCGAGACGGATTCTATGGCTACACCTTC,CASSRDGFYGYTF
TRBV3-1,TRBD1,many,TRBJ1-3,TGTGCCAGCAGCTCCAGGGGGGTCAGGGCTGGAAACACCATATATTTT,CASSSRGVRAGNTIYF
TRBV29-1,.,many,TRBJ1-1,TGCAGCGTTGCGAAAGGATACACTGAAGCTTTCTTT,CSVAKGYTEAFF
TRBV5-1,.,many,TRBJ1-6,TGCGCCAGCAGTACCGGGGCTTTGGGGAATTCACCCCTCCACTTT,CASSTGALGNSPLHF
TRBV12-3/TRBV12-4,TRBD2,.,TRBJ2-3,TGTGCCAGCAGTGCGACTAGCGGGGGCACAGATACGCAGTATTTT,CASSATSGGTDTQYF
TRBV12-2,.,few,TRBJ1-1,TGTGCAAGTCGCTTAGGAGGCCTGAACACTGAAGCTTTCTTT,CASRLGGLNTEAFF
TRBV15,.,few,TRBJ2-7,TGTGCCACCAGCAGAGATGGGGGACTGATCCTCTACGAGCAGTACTTC,CATSRDGGLILYEQYF
TRBV24-1,.,.,TRBJ2-1,TGTGCCACCAGTGATTCCCATGACAATGAGCAGTTCTTC,CATSDSHDNEQFF
TRBV30,.,.,TRBJ1-1,TGTGCCTGGAGTAGGGACCCGTTGAACACTGAAGCTTTCTTT,CAWSRDPLNTEAFF